The clone carrying this TCR beta chain was seen many times. No antigen is known for it. The sample comes from a study of glioma-infiltrating T cells. Broader study findings: Above-expected tissue-blood divergence occurred in all gliomas, most in low-grade ones. Tissue and blood shared very few CDR3 sequences.

This CDR3 has 11 amino acids. Trimming took off 2 bases at V and 5 bases at J, with 3 bases between the two ends. CDR1 and CDR2 from the germline V gene are KGHSH and LQKENI. Using RNA template, CDR3s of TCR alpha and beta were amplified with iRepertoire arm-PCR. Input was about 85-450 ng of tissue mRNA or PBMC total RNA. Via MiXCR, TCRdb re-called the multiplex PCR reads, giving one row per CDR3 protein. The sample contains under 200,000 distinct CDR3 sequences, over 25% of which appear only once. Sequenced sample: glioma tissue, nonneoplastic brain tissue, or PBMCs (not recorded which). The receptor was derived from a human donor with low-grade glioma or glioblastoma, undergoing nonglioma brain surgery, or in good health (not recorded which). This rearrangement joins TRBV18 to TRBJ2-5; D is unresolved. The CDR3 coding sequence is TGTGCCAGCTCACCATGGGAGACCCAGTACTTC. Its protein product is CASSPWETQYF.